Below, one TCR beta chain is given with its context. Some clones are missing from TCRdb's copy, which holds only in-frame ones; the method was immunoSEQ multiplex PCR. The table lists 200,000 to 300,000 clones, about 83% of them singletons. These data are taken from a study of blood T cell repertoires in COVID-19. Study in general: Acute and convalescent COVID-19 samples came from the United States, Italy and Spain.

This CDR3 spans 16 amino acids. CDR1 SGHNT and CDR2 YENEEA come from the germline V gene. Germline trimming cut 5 bases from V and 7 bases from J; bases unmatched to any gene: 9. The specimen was peripheral blood. V and J are TRBV11-3 and TRBJ2-1; 12 positions match TRBD1. The TCR was taken from a human donor in a cohort sampled during active COVID-19. The CDR3 DNA sequence: TGTGCCAGCAGCCCGATGGGACAGGGGGCATCGAATGAGCAGTTCTTC. This sequence encodes CASSPMGQGASNEQFF.